These 23 T cell receptor beta chains came from one sample sequenced in a study of CD8 T cells in ankylosing spondylitis. Study results and limitations: Blood of patients with ankylosing spondylitis appeared to be characterized by a TCR beta motif of seven or eight highly homologous variants.

TCRdb passed the 5' RACE reads through MiXCR, listing each CDR3 protein once. This sample has around 480,000 distinct CDR3 sequences, with roughly 17% found just once. No antigen has been assigned to these receptors. Sequenced input: blood, either unsorted or a sorted T cell fraction (not recorded which). The receptors derive from a male donor with ankylosing spondylitis.

This clonotype was seen a handful of times. The V call is TRBV7-2, the J call TRBJ2-2; possibly TRBD1 for D (6 bases). Between the trimmed V and J ends, which lost 5 bases and 4 bases, there was a span of 14 bases. CDR3 length equals 15 residues. CDR1 SGHTA and CDR2 FQGNSA come from the germline V gene. The CDR3 loop reads CASSPSGTPTGELFF. The CDR3 nucleotides read TGTGCCAGCAGCCCATCCGGGACACCCACCGGGGAGCTGTTTTTT.

This clonotype has ten or more counts. The CDR3 nucleotides are TGTGCCTATGCCAAGGGAGAAAATAATTCACCCCTCCACTTT. It is translated as CAYAKGENNSPLHF. This chain connects TRBV30 to TRBJ1-6; D unclear. The CDR3 runs 14 residues. Per the germline V gene, CDR1 is GTSNPN and CDR2 is SVGIG (reference sequence). Trimming stripped 7 bases from V and 5 bases from J, with 15 bases between.

This clonotype was counted only a few times. This chain connects TRBV27 to TRBJ1-1; 9 bases fit TRBD1. Per the germline V gene, CDR1 is MNHEY and CDR2 is SMNVEV (reference sequence). After removal of 3 bases from V and 2 bases from J, the junction contained 4 bases not matched to a gene. This CDR3 is built from 15 residues. The CDR3 spells CASSFGTGYNTEAFF. DNA of the CDR3: TGTGCCAGCAGTTTTGGGACAGGGTACAACACTGAAGCTTTCTTT.

The V and J genes are TRBV5-1 and TRBJ1-1, with TRBD1 matching over 10 bases. V was clipped by 3 bases and J by 0 bases; unmatched bases: 2. The CDR3 length is 15 residues. From germline, CDR1 is SGHRS and CDR2 YFSETQ. CDR3 residues: CASSSGQGVNTEAFF. In DNA form, the CDR3 reads TGCGCCAGCAGCTCCGGACAGGGGGTGAACACTGAAGCTTTCTTT.

The CDR3 DNA reads TGTGCCAGCTCAGGGAGGGAGTGGTCCTACAATGAGCAGTTCTTC. This codes for CASSGREWSYNEQFF. The chain joins TRBV18 to TRBJ2-1, with 7 bases matching TRBD2. The germline V gene encodes CDR1 KGHSH and CDR2 LQKENI. Trimming removed 5 bases from V and 1 base from J; junction bases left unmatched: 5. The CDR3 length is 15 residues. Filled out from reference TRBV18 and TRBJ2-1, the complete variable domain reads NAGVMQNPRHLVRRRGQEARLRCSPMKGHSHVYWYRQLPEEGLKFMVYLQKENIIDESGMPKERFSAEFPKEGPSILRIQQVVRGDSAAYFCASSGREWSYNEQFFGPGTRLTVL.

In regard to this clonotype: One end of the junction is discordant with germline, which a read error may explain. The chain has TRBV12-3 or TRBV12-4 and TRBJ2-1; D possibly corresponds to TRBD2 (5 bases). There are 13 residues in the CDR3. CDR3 sequence (DNA): TGTCCCAGCAGCAAGGAGGTCCTCAATGAGCAGTTCTTC. It codes for CPSSKEVLNEQFF.

This clonotype has just a few counts. This chain connects TRBV7-2 to TRBJ2-7; D is uncertain. CDR3 length: 13 residues. V was cut by 5 bases and J by 0 bases, with 8 bases left in between. CDR1 is SGHTA, CDR2 FQGNSA, per germline. The CDR3 reads CASSPWNSYEQYF. In nucleotides, the CDR3 is TGTGCCAGCAGCCCCTGGAACTCCTACGAGCAGTACTTC.

This clonotype was seen a single time. The genes are TRBV3-1 and TRBJ2-1, with a tentative D call TRBD2 (6 bases). V dropped 8 bases and J dropped 7 bases, with 18 bases sitting between them. CDR3 size: 14 residues. Germline V gives CDR1 LGHDT, CDR2 YNNKEL (reference sequence). CDR3 bases: TGTGCCAGCGCGGGGTCGGCAGGGAGGAATGAGCAGTTCTTC. This sequence encodes CASAGSAGRNEQFF.

The chain uses TRBV20-1 and TRBJ1-5; 8 positions agree with TRBD1. This CDR3 has 14 amino acids. The V and J ends lost 4 bases and 0 bases, in that order; junction bases with no gene match: 2. Germline CDR1 and CDR2: DFQATT and SNEGSKA (reference sequence). CDR3 bases: TGCAGTGCTATTCAGGGGGCTAGCAATCAGCCCCAGCATTTT. Its protein is CSAIQGASNQPQHF.

V gene TRBV20-1 combines with J gene TRBJ2-3; possible D gene TRBD2, 6 bases. Trimming shortened V by 6 bases and J by 5 bases, and 24 bases separated the two germline ends. Germline V gene lookup returns CDR1 DFQATT and CDR2 SNEGSKA (reference sequence). The CDR3 totals 16 residues. In nucleotides, the CDR3 is TGCAGTGCCCCACATTGGGCGGACCAAGCGGGAGATACGCAGTATTTT. It codes for CSAPHWADQAGDTQYF.

V gene TRBV20-1 combines with J gene TRBJ1-1, with TRBD1 matching 11 bases. Losses at the gene ends were 5 bases for V and 1 base for J; bases not matched to a gene: 0. Per germline, CDR1 DFQATT and CDR2 SNEGSKA (reference sequence). The CDR3 is made up of 13 amino acids. The CDR3 region has the DNA TGCAGTGCTGGGACAGGGGGGAACACTGAAGCTTTCTTT. Protein: CSAGTGGNTEAFF.

This clonotype was recorded many times. The DNA of the CDR3 is TGTGCCAGCAGCTTAGCATACGGGGGGGCGTCAGATACGCAGTATTTT. It translates to CASSLAYGGASDTQYF. V gene TRBV11-2 combines with J gene TRBJ2-3, with TRBD2 identical over 8 bases. J was trimmed by 4 bases and V by 1 base; bases with no gene match: 7. CDR1 is SGHAT and CDR2 is FQNNGV in the germline V gene. The CDR3 has 16 amino acids.

This clonotype was seen many times. V gene TRBV7-9 combines with J gene TRBJ1-1; D not certain. Germline V gives CDR1 SEHNR, CDR2 FQNEAQ (reference sequence). The CDR3 sequence is 15 residues long. V lost 3 bases and J lost 1, with 12 bases in between. The CDR3 sequence is CASSFQSLGNTEAFF. The CDR3 DNA is TGTGCCAGCAGCTTCCAATCGTTGGGGAACACTGAAGCTTTCTTT.

The V gene is TRBV6-1, the J gene TRBJ1-1; a possible D gene is TRBD1 (6 bases). Germline-derived CDR1 and CDR2 are MNHNS and SASEGT. Trimming left V 6 bases short and J 4 bases short, with 21 bases between. This CDR3 is 16 amino acids long. CDR3 DNA: TGTGCCAGCAGAGTCCTCCTCCAGGGGCTGAGCACTGAAGCTTTCTTT. Translated, it gives CASRVLLQGLSTEAFF.

This clonotype was observed a handful of times. The chain has TRBV29-1 and TRBJ1-1; 8 bases line up with TRBD1. The CDR3 is 14 amino acids. V gave up 6 bases and J gave up 4 bases; unmatched junction bases: 10. CDR1 SQVTM and CDR2 ANQGSEA come from the germline V gene. The CDR3 coding sequence is TGCAGCGTGGGGCAGGGGGCGCAGGTCACTGAAGCTTTCTTT. It is translated as CSVGQGAQVTEAFF.

This clonotype was found many times. CDR3: CASSLIGRVAQETQYF. In nucleotides, the CDR3 is TGTGCCAGCAGTTTAATCGGGCGGGTAGCCCAAGAGACCCAGTACTTC. The J gene is TRBJ2-5, the V gene TRBV12-3 or TRBV12-4; weak D call: TRBD2 (5 bases). This CDR3 spans 16 amino acids. V dropped 2 bases and J dropped 1 base, with 14 bases sitting between them.

The chain couples TRBV3-1 to TRBJ1-1; a possible D gene is TRBD1 (5 bases). Trimming shortened V by 4 bases and J by 6 bases, and 15 bases separated the two germline ends. The CDR3 has 14 amino acids. CDR1 and CDR2 from the germline V gene are LGHDT and YNNKEL (reference sequence). The CDR3 sequence: CASSRTGAVAEAFF. The CDR3, as DNA: TGTGCCAGCAGCCGGACCGGGGCGGTCGCTGAAGCTTTCTTT. Full variable domain (missing parts from reference TRBV3-1 and TRBJ1-1): DTAVSQTPKYLVTQMGNDKSIKCEQNLGHDTMYWYKQDSKKFLKIMFSYNNKELIINETVPNRFSPKSPDKAHLNLHINSLELGDSAVYFCASSRTGAVAEAFFGQGTRLTVV.

In its sample, this clonotype was seen a few times. The chain combines TRBV9 with TRBJ2-3, with D perhaps given as TRBD1 or TRBD2 (5 bases each). CDR1 and CDR2 from the germline V gene are SGDLS and YYNGEE. V gave up 2 bases and J gave up 2 bases, with 15 bases separating them. The CDR3 loop spans 16 amino acids. This CDR3 reads CASSVRGDRYTDTQYF. The CDR3 DNA sequence: TGTGCCAGCAGCGTCCGGGGAGACAGATACACAGATACGCAGTATTTT.

This clonotype was detected ten times or more. The chain combines TRBV12-3 or TRBV12-4 with TRBJ2-1, with 9 nucleotides matching TRBD2. The CDR3 loop spans 17 amino acids. The V and J ends lost 2 bases and 3 bases, in that order; junction bases with no gene match: 8. The CDR3 nucleotides read TGTGCCAGCAGTTTAACGTCGGCTAGCGGGAACTACAATGAGCAGTTCTTC. Translation: CASSLTSASGNYNEQFF.

The CDR3 region has the DNA TGTGCCAGCAGCCGGCGGTGGGGATCCACAGATACGCAGTATTTT. The encoded protein is CASSRRWGSTDTQYF. The genes are TRBV2 and TRBJ2-3; the D is unclear. Germline V lookup: CDR1 SNHLY, CDR2 FYNNEI. Trimming shortened V by 6 bases and J by 2 bases, and 15 bases separated the two germline ends. The CDR3 is 15 residues long.

V is TRBV7-9 and J is TRBJ1-2; a possible D gene is TRBD1 (6 bases). Germline values: CDR1 SEHNR, CDR2 FQNEAQ (reference sequence). Trimming took 4 bases from V and 5 from J, leaving 11 bases between them. The CDR3 has 13 amino acids. The CDR3 loop reads CASSSGQTYGYTF. The CDR3 bases are TGTGCCAGCAGCTCCGGACAGACATATGGCTACACCTTC.

The table lists this clonotype with a few counts. This chain links TRBV11-3 with TRBJ2-1; 8 bases line up with TRBD1. The germline V gene encodes CDR1 SGHNT and CDR2 YENEEA. The CDR3 has 15 amino acids. V lost 3 bases to trimming and J lost 4 bases; unmatched junction nucleotides: 5. The CDR3 loop reads CASSLSRGQYNEQFF. The CDR3 bases are TGTGCCAGCAGCTTGAGCAGGGGGCAATACAATGAGCAGTTCTTC.

In this sample, this clonotype turned up a few times. The chain uses TRBV5-1 and TRBJ2-2; the match to TRBD2 covers 8 bases. Germline V gives CDR1 SGHRS, CDR2 YFSETQ. The V gene end was trimmed by 5 bases and the J gene end by 2 bases; junction bases not matched to a gene: 8. CDR3 size: 16 residues. The CDR3 sequence is CASRYTSGTNTGELFF. The CDR3 bases are TGCGCCAGCAGATATACTAGCGGAACAAACACCGGGGAGCTGTTTTTT.